The 32 T cell receptor beta chains listed next were all sequenced from one sample in a study of blood T cell repertoires in COVID-19. Only in-frame clones appear in the TCRdb table, and some are missing; sequencing was by immunoSEQ multiplex PCR. The table has about 280,000 clones, around 89% seen once; the top ten hold about 4.2%. Sequences were obtained from peripheral blood. The receptors come from a man between 40 and 49 years old with acute or convalescent COVID-19.

CDR3: CASSLGAGGDTDTQYF. The CDR3 bases are TGTGCCAGCAGCTTGGGAGCGGGGGGCGACACAGATACGCAGTATTTT. The chain is built from TRBV5-8 and TRBJ2-3; 9 nucleotides align to TRBD2. In germline, CDR1 is SGHTS, CDR2 YDEGEE. V shed 0 bases and J 2 bases; nucleotides not matched to a gene: 4. The CDR3 runs to 16 residues. The full variable domain, rest sourced from reference TRBV5-8 and TRBJ2-3, is EAGVTQSPTHLIKTRGQQATLRCSPISGHTSVYWYQQALGLGLQFLLWYDEGEERNRGNFPPRFSGRQFPNYSSELNVNALELEDSALYLCASSLGAGGDTDTQYFGPGTRLTVL.

In this sample, this clone turned up a few times. The V and J genes are TRBV12-5 and TRBJ2-1, with 13 bases fitting TRBD2. Looked up from germline, CDR1 is LGHNT and CDR2 is FRNRAP. This CDR3 has 17 amino acids. Trimming took 0 bases from V and 6 from J; bases not matched to a gene: 5. The CDR3 nucleotides are TGTGCTAGTGGTTTGGTACGAGGGACTAGCGGGGTCAATGAGCAGTTCTTC. Protein product: CASGLVRGTSGVNEQFF.

J is TRBJ1-5 and V is TRBV2; TRBD1 matches 8 bases. Trimming at V came to 1 base and at J to 0 bases, leaving 14 bases not matched to a gene. The V gene's germline CDR1 is SNHLY and CDR2 FYNNEI. This CDR3 is 20 amino acids long. The DNA for the CDR3 is TGTGCCAGCAGTGAAGTCGGCGGGACAGGTCAAGGGTATAGCAATCAGCCCCAGCATTTT. Translation: CASSEVGGTGQGYSNQPQHF.

The rearrangement links TRBV12-5 to TRBJ1-1; no definite D call. The CDR3 consists of 13 residues. V lost 3 bases to trimming and J lost 6 bases, with 11 bases between them. Germline V gene sequence: CDR1 LGHNT, CDR2 FRNRAP. The CDR3 sequence: CASGLEGVAEAFF. The CDR3 coding sequence is TGTGCTAGTGGTTTAGAGGGTGTGGCTGAAGCTTTCTTT.

The chain couples TRBV6-6 to TRBJ2-7, with a possible D match to TRBD1 (5 bases). Germline assignment: CDR1 MNHNY and CDR2 SVGAGI (reference sequence). The CDR3 extends over 15 amino acids. The V end lost 0 bases, the J end lost 0 bases, and 9 bases lay between the germline ends. The CDR3 is CASSYSKGASYEQYF. CDR3 DNA sequence: TGTGCCAGCAGTTACTCGAAAGGGGCCTCCTACGAGCAGTACTTC.

This rearrangement joins TRBV5-4 to TRBJ2-2; 8 bases fit TRBD2. The CDR3 totals 16 residues. Unmatched junction bases numbered 9, after V lost 4 bases and J lost 4 bases. Looked up from germline, CDR1 is SGHNT and CDR2 is YYREEE (reference sequence). The CDR3 coding sequence is TGTGCCAGCAGCGGGGTGGTAGCGGGGACCACCGGGGAGCTGTTTTTT. Its protein is CASSGVVAGTTGELFF.

CDR3 protein: CASSFGTPWDTQYF. The CDR3 DNA is TGTGCCAGCAGCTTCGGGACTCCCTGGGATACGCAGTATTTT. The V call is TRBV5-5, the J call TRBJ2-3, with D tentatively TRBD2 (6 bases). This CDR3 has 14 residues. V was shortened by 2 bases and J by 6 bases, with 13 bases between the two germline ends. CDR1 and CDR2 from the germline V gene are SGHKS and YYEKEE (reference sequence). The entire variable domain, with the rest obtained from reference TRBV5-5 and TRBJ2-3, is as follows: DAGVTQSPTHLIKTRGQQVTLRCSPISGHKSVSWYQQVLGQGPQFIFQYYEKEERGRGNFPDRFSARQFPNYSSELNVNALLLGDSALYLCASSFGTPWDTQYFGPGTRLTVL.

J is TRBJ1-2 and V is TRBV5-1; TRBD1 matches at 7 bases. J gave up 3 bases and V 2 bases, and 4 bases lay outside the gene matches. This CDR3 is 14 amino acids long. The germline gives CDR1 SGHRS, CDR2 YFSETQ. CDR3 nucleotides: TGCGCCAGCAGCTTCGGGACAGACTACTATGGCTACACCTTC. Translation: CASSFGTDYYGYTF.

The chain links TRBV27 to TRBJ2-1, with TRBD2 matching 7 bases. From germline, CDR1 is MNHEY and CDR2 SMNVEV (reference sequence). V lost 7 bases to trimming and J lost 7 bases; unmatched junction nucleotides: 19. This CDR3 has 17 amino acids. The CDR3 region is CASTSLGLGTTRNEQFF. DNA for the CDR3: TGTGCCAGCACCTCTCTGGGGTTGGGGACTACTCGGAATGAGCAGTTCTTC.

The V call is TRBV11-2, the J call TRBJ1-2, with TRBD1 as a possible D gene (6 bases). V lost 4 bases to trimming and J lost 4 bases, with 10 bases between them. The germline V gene encodes CDR1 SGHAT and CDR2 FQNNGV. The CDR3 spans 13 residues. The CDR3 spells CASSSRDTYGYTF. CDR3 bases: TGTGCCAGCAGCTCCCGGGACACCTATGGCTACACCTTC.

This sequence joins TRBV9 and TRBJ2-7; 10 bases agree with TRBD2. After removal of 0 bases from V and 7 bases from J, the junction contained 4 bases not matched to a gene. The CDR3 spans 14 residues. Germline V gene lookup returns CDR1 SGDLS and CDR2 YYNGEE. Here the CDR3 DNA reads TGTGCCAGCAGCGTAGTAGCGGGGGGACCGGAGCAGTACTTC. This codes for CASSVVAGGPEQYF.

This clone has just a few counts. The chain employs TRBV6-2 or TRBV6-3 and TRBJ2-3, with 12 bases aligning to TRBD2. CDR3 length: 13 residues. The germline CDR1 and CDR2 sequences are MNHEY and SVGEGT. Germline trimming cut 7 bases from V and 11 bases from J; bases unmatched to any gene: 7. The CDR3 sequence: CASTPRLAGEQYF. The CDR3 DNA follows: TGTGCCAGCACCCCCCGACTAGCGGGGGAGCAGTATTTT.

The rearrangement uses TRBV2 and TRBJ2-3; 9 bases match TRBD1. The J segment lost 2 bases and the V segment lost 8 bases, leaving 5 bases of the junction unmatched. The CDR3 sequence is 14 residues long. Germline V gene data show CDR1 as SNHLY and CDR2 as FYNNEI. The CDR3 region has the DNA TGTGCCAGCTCGTGGGACAGGGCCACAGATACGCAGTATTTT. Translated, it gives CASSWDRATDTQYF.

V is TRBV7-9 and J is TRBJ2-3; D is unclear. Germline values: CDR1 SEHNR, CDR2 FQNEAQ (reference sequence). V lost 4 bases, J lost 1 base, and 9 bases lay in between. The CDR3 loop spans 14 amino acids. The CDR3 DNA follows: TGTGCCAGCAGCTCCGGAACAGGCACAGATACGCAGTATTTT. Translating gives CASSSGTGTDTQYF. The whole variable domain, remainder taken from reference TRBV7-9 and TRBJ2-3, is DTGVSQNPRHKITKRGQNVTFRCDPISEHNRLYWYRQTLGQGPEFLTYFQNEAQLEKSRLLSDRFSAERPKGSFSTLEIQRTEQGDSAMYLCASSSGTGTDTQYFGPGTRLTVL.

This rearrangement joins TRBV2 to TRBJ2-3; D may be TRBD2 (5 bases). V was shortened by 3 bases and J by 0 bases, with 10 bases between the two germline ends. This CDR3 has 15 residues. Germline V gives CDR1 SNHLY, CDR2 FYNNEI. The CDR3 region is CASSEAGSSTDTQYF. DNA for the CDR3: TGTGCCAGCAGTGAGGCGGGTTCTAGCACAGATACGCAGTATTTT. Complete variable domain (other parts from reference TRBV2 and TRBJ2-3): EPEVTQTPSHQVTQMGQEVILRCVPISNHLYFYWYRQILGQKVEFLVSFYNNEISEKSEIFDDQFSVERPDGSNFTLKIRSTKLEDSAMYFCASSEAGSSTDTQYFGPGTRLTVL.

The chain uses TRBV30 and TRBJ2-1; 10 nucleotides line up with TRBD2. Germline CDR1 GTSNPN, CDR2 SVGIG (reference sequence). The J segment lost 9 bases and the V segment lost 7 bases, leaving 12 bases of the junction unmatched. CDR3 length: 14 residues. CDR3: CAFRVSGGDVEQFF. As DNA, the CDR3 is TGTGCCTTTAGAGTAAGCGGGGGGGACGTTGAGCAGTTCTTC.

This clone was counted a single time. This rearrangement joins TRBV7-2 to TRBJ1-2; 10 nucleotides align to TRBD1. The CDR3 consists of 15 residues. CDR1 and CDR2 (germline): SGHTA, FQGNSA. V lost 5 bases, J lost 4 bases, and 7 bases stayed unmatched. CDR3 in DNA: TGTGCCAGCAGCCCGAGGACAGGGGGTTTCTATGGCTACACCTTC. It codes for CASSPRTGGFYGYTF.

The V and J genes are TRBV6-5 and TRBJ1-2; weak D call: TRBD1 (6 bases). CDR3 length: 12 amino acids. The V gene's germline CDR1 is MNHEY and CDR2 SVGAGI. V was trimmed by 8 bases and J by 7 bases, leaving 14 bases between them. In DNA, the CDR3 is TGTGCCAGCGTGGGGAACAGGGTTGGCTACACCTTC. It yields the protein CASVGNRVGYTF.

This clone was seen only a few times. The chain links TRBV4-2 to TRBJ2-2; 10 bases align to TRBD1. The CDR3 is 17 amino acids. The V segment lost 0 bases and the J segment 9 bases; nucleotides outside the gene matches: 10. Germline assignment: CDR1 LGHNA and CDR2 YNFKEQ. The CDR3 coding sequence is TGTGCCAGCAGCCAAGATCGGGGGACAGGGGTGCCCCGGGAGCTGTTTTTT. Protein product: CASSQDRGTGVPRELFF.

J is TRBJ2-3 and V is TRBV11-2; tentative D call: TRBD2 (5 bases). Trimming shortened V by 5 bases and J by 1 base, and 13 bases separated the two germline ends. The germline CDR1 and CDR2 sequences are SGHAT and FQNNGV. This CDR3 has 15 amino acids. CDR3 nucleotides: TGTGCCAGCAGCGTGGGAGCGTATCGCACAGATACGCAGTATTTT. Protein: CASSVGAYRTDTQYF.

The chain employs TRBV30 and TRBJ1-2, with D possibly being TRBD1 (6 bases). Germline CDR1 GTSNPN, CDR2 SVGIG (reference sequence). Trimming removed 0 bases at V and 7 bases at J, with 18 bases between. The CDR3 length is 15 residues. The DNA for the CDR3 is TGTGCCTGGAGTGTAATCCAGGGGACCCTCCGTGGCTACACCTTC. Its protein is CAWSVIQGTLRGYTF.

The chain has TRBV5-4 and TRBJ2-7; 8 positions match TRBD1. The J segment lost 4 bases and the V segment lost 3 bases, leaving 6 bases of the junction unmatched. This CDR3 is built from 14 residues. CDR1 is SGHNT and CDR2 is YYREEE in the germline V gene (reference sequence). CDR3 region: CASSSLRGPYEQYF. Written as DNA, the CDR3 is TGTGCCAGCAGCTCGCTCAGGGGGCCGTACGAGCAGTACTTC.

This clone was counted a single time. The J gene is TRBJ1-1, the V gene TRBV6-5; 7 bases align to TRBD1. The CDR3 has 13 amino acids. The germline V gene encodes CDR1 MNHEY and CDR2 SVGAGI. Trimming removed 6 bases from V and 8 bases from J; junction bases left unmatched: 9. Written as DNA, the CDR3 is TGTGCCAGCAGCTCCCCCGGGACAGACGAAGCTTTCTTT. This translates into CASSSPGTDEAFF.

The V call is TRBV3-1 (or the pseudogene TRBV3-2), the J call TRBJ2-7; 7 nucleotides agree with TRBD2. The CDR3 totals 16 residues. Losses at the gene ends were 1 base for V and 2 bases for J; bases not matched to a gene: 8. Germline lookup yields CDR1 LGHDT and CDR2 YNNKEL (reference sequence). The CDR3 DNA reads as TGTGCCAGCAGCCAAGGATATGCGGGGGAGACCTACGAGCAGTACTTC. Translation gives CASSQGYAGETYEQYF.

The chain uses TRBV10-3 and TRBJ1-2, with 9 positions matching TRBD1. After removal of 7 bases from V and 2 bases from J, the junction contained 2 bases not matched to a gene. This CDR3 has 13 residues. Germline V gene lookup returns CDR1 ENHRY and CDR2 SYGVKD. The CDR3, as DNA: TGTGCCATCATGGGACAGGGCAACTATGGCTACACCTTC. Residues: CAIMGQGNYGYTF.

The rearrangement uses TRBV7-6 and TRBJ2-7, with 7 bases identical to TRBD1. The V gene's germline CDR1 is SGHVS and CDR2 FNYEAQ. This CDR3 is 16 amino acids long. J lost 6 bases, V lost 1 base, and 12 bases had no gene match. The CDR3 nucleotides are TGTGCCAGCAGCTTAGGAGTAGGGGGCGGGTTGGTCGAGCAGTACTTC. Amino acid sequence: CASSLGVGGGLVEQYF.

J is TRBJ2-7 and V is TRBV24-1; 8 nucleotides align to TRBD2. Germline CDR1 is KGHDR and CDR2 is SFDVKD. The CDR3 contains 14 residues. V trimming: 7 bases; J trimming: 7 bases; junction bases outside the gene matches: 11. CDR3 sequence reads: CATSGVGGAGEQYF. CDR3 sequence (DNA): TGTGCCACCAGCGGGGTCGGGGGGGCTGGAGAGCAGTACTTC.

The chain employs TRBV5-5 and TRBJ1-2, with a tentative D call TRBD1 (5 bases). The CDR3 runs 13 residues. Trimming shortened V by 0 bases and J by 2 bases, and 5 bases separated the two germline ends. Germline V lookup: CDR1 SGHKS, CDR2 YYEKEE (reference sequence). The CDR3 sequence: CASSLEGNYGYTF. The CDR3, as DNA: TGTGCCAGCAGCTTGGAGGGGAACTATGGCTACACCTTC.

This chain joins TRBV30 and TRBJ1-1, with D perhaps TRBD1 (6 bases). Germline V CDR1 and CDR2: GTSNPN, SVGIG (reference sequence). This CDR3 contains 15 residues. Deletions cut 5 bases from V and 4 bases from J, with 20 bases between. For the CDR3, the DNA is TGTGCCTGGGTGCCAGGGGAAAGGGTTCGCACTGAAGCTTTCTTT. Residues: CAWVPGERVRTEAFF.

This clone has only a few counts. The chain has TRBV5-1 and TRBJ2-3; 12 bases fit TRBD2. The CDR3 loop spans 14 amino acids. V dropped 5 bases and J dropped 5; count of bases not matched to a gene: 3. CDR1 SGHRS and CDR2 YFSETQ come from the germline V gene. CDR3 in DNA: TGCGCCAGCAGTCCGGGACTAGCGGGAGATACGCAGTATTTT. Translation gives CASSPGLAGDTQYF.

The rearrangement links TRBV5-1 to TRBJ2-7; 7 nucleotides align to TRBD1. V dropped 2 bases and J dropped 0; count of bases not matched to a gene: 5. CDR1 is SGHRS and CDR2 is YFSETQ in the germline V gene. There are 15 residues in the CDR3. Here the CDR3 reads CASSLGTAASYEQYF. CDR3 nucleotides: TGCGCCAGCAGCTTAGGGACAGCGGCCTCCTACGAGCAGTACTTC.

The rearrangement uses TRBV14 and TRBJ2-7, with a possible D match to TRBD2 (5 bases). V lost 1 base and J lost 5, with 9 bases in between. This CDR3 spans 13 amino acids. Germline values: CDR1 SGHDN, CDR2 FVKESK. The CDR3 DNA sequence: TGTGCCAGCAGCCAAGGATTGGGAGACGAGCAGTACTTC. It specifies CASSQGLGDEQYF.